Listed here is a single T cell receptor (beta chain). The sample comes from a study of spatial heterogeneity in lung cancer. The overall study: The study consistently detected more beta-chain than alpha-chain sequences. Each distinct TCR and UMI combination averaged more than ten appearances in raw reads.

Germline V gives CDR1 SGHNT, CDR2 YYREEE (reference sequence). Germline trimming cut 2 bases from V and 4 bases from J; bases unmatched to any gene: 4. The CDR3 is 14 amino acids. All TCR cDNA molecules were individually tagged with a unique molecular identifier. TCRdb ran MiXCR on the 5' RACE reads and lists one entry per CDR3 protein. The table has 36,000 or so distinct CDR3 sequences, around 5.2% seen once. Time point indicated: sample taken at primary tumor resection. Extraction of whole RNA from tumor, nontumor lung or frozen PBMC preceded unsorted sequencing. The chain uses TRBV5-4 and TRBJ1-1, with 8 bases that match TRBD1. The receptor's source is a female donor with early-stage non-small cell lung cancer. Here the sequenced sample was PBMCs, taken at surgery. CDR3: CASSLQGGSTEAFF. In nucleotides, the CDR3 is TGTGCCAGCAGCTTACAGGGGGGTAGCACTGAAGCTTTCTTT. Together with reference TRBV5-4 and TRBJ1-1, the CDR3 gives the full variable domain: ETGVTQSPTHLIKTRGQQVTLRCSSQSGHNTVSWYQQALGQGPQFIFQYYREEENGRGNFPPRFSGLQFPNYSSELNVNALELDDSALYLCASSLQGGSTEAFFGQGTRLTVV.